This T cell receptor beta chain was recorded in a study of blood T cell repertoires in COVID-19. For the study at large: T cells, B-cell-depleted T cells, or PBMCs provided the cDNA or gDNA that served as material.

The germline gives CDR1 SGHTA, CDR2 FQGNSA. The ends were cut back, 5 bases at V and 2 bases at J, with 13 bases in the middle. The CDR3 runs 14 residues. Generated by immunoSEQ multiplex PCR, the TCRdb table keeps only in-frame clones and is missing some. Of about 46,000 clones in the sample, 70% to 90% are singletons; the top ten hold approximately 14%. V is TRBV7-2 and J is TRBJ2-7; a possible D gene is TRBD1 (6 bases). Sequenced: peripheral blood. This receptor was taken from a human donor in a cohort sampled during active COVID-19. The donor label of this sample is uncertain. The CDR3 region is CASSPDRYAYEQYF. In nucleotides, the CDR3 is TGTGCCAGCAGCCCAGACAGGTATGCCTACGAGCAGTACTTC.